Below, 20 T cell receptor beta chains from the same sample are listed, as sequenced in a study of T-cell reconstitution after alpha-beta-depleted transplantation in children. During its preparation, the TCRbeta library received unique molecular identifiers. TCRdb called the PCR reads again in MiXCR, with one record for every CDR3 protein. The sample includes about 980,000 distinct CDR3 sequences, around 30% of them seen just once. The source was PBMCs, mostly from graft donor cells, collected 360 days after TCRalphabeta/CD19-depleted stem cell transplant. All receptors come from a boy in the first two years of life who had a stem cell transplant for SCID, so the T cells may come from the graft donor.

This clonotype has at least ten counts. The chain is built from TRBV5-1 and TRBJ2-1; D possibly uses TRBD1 or TRBD2 (5 bases each). Trimming shortened V by 4 bases and J by 6 bases, and 14 bases separated the two germline ends. Per the germline V gene, CDR1 is SGHRS and CDR2 is YFSETQ. The CDR3 consists of 14 residues. The CDR3 here is CASSPGTLSNEQFF. CDR3 nucleotide sequence: TGCGCCAGCAGCCCCGGGACCCTATCCAATGAGCAGTTCTTC.

This clonotype was seen more than once but under ten times. The chain combines TRBV28 with TRBJ1-5, with 8 nucleotides matching TRBD1. The ends lost 3 bases at V and 6 bases at J; junction bases unmatched: 7. Germline V gene data show CDR1 as MDHEN and CDR2 as SYDVKM. The CDR3 contains 15 residues. The CDR3: CASSLFRGLGQPQHF. As DNA, the CDR3 is TGTGCCAGCAGTTTGTTCAGGGGGCTAGGTCAGCCCCAGCATTTT.

The table lists this clonotype with a count of one. The chain carries TRBV4-2 and TRBJ2-1, with 13 bases identical to TRBD2. The CDR3 loop spans 20 amino acids. Trimming at V came to 5 bases and at J to 0 bases, leaving 13 bases not matched to a gene. The V gene's germline CDR1 is LGHNA and CDR2 YNFKEQ. CDR3 region: CASSNPGLAGARSSYNEQFF. The CDR3 bases are TGTGCCAGCAGCAACCCCGGACTAGCGGGGGCCCGGAGCTCCTACAATGAGCAGTTCTTC.

The V and J genes are TRBV5-1 and TRBJ2-7, with TRBD2 matching over 8 bases. CDR3 length: 16 amino acids. Germline loops: CDR1 SGHRS, CDR2 YFSETQ. After removal of 0 bases from V and 3 bases from J, the junction contained 8 bases not matched to a gene. This chain's CDR3 is CASSLGPGSGNYEQYF. In nucleotides, the CDR3 is TGCGCCAGCAGCTTGGGCCCCGGTAGCGGGAACTACGAGCAGTACTTC.

This clonotype was detected only a few times. The genes are TRBV20-1 and TRBJ1-2; D is perhaps TRBD1 (5 bases). Trimming took 3 bases from V and 3 from J, leaving 14 bases between them. This CDR3 region has 14 residues. Germline assignment: CDR1 DFQATT and CDR2 SNEGSKA (reference sequence). The CDR3 DNA reads TGCAGTGCTAGGTTCCAGGGAGCCCACTATGGCTACACCTTC. It translates to CSARFQGAHYGYTF.

This chain connects TRBV18 to TRBJ2-7; D is perhaps TRBD1 (6 bases). Deletions cut 3 bases from V and 2 bases from J, with 14 bases between. The CDR3 sequence is 15 residues long. Germline V CDR1 and CDR2: KGHSH, LQKENI. The CDR3 spells CASSPWIGQPYEQYF. In nucleotides, the CDR3 is TGTGCCAGCTCACCCTGGATCGGACAGCCCTACGAGCAGTACTTC.

V gene TRBV7-9 combines with J gene TRBJ1-1; D is uncertain. From germline, CDR1 is SEHNR and CDR2 FQNEAQ (reference sequence). The CDR3 consists of 15 residues. V lost 3 bases and J lost 1, with 12 bases in between. CDR3 loop: CASSLGWAQNTEAFF. The DNA of the CDR3 is TGTGCCAGCAGCTTGGGGTGGGCCCAGAACACTGAAGCTTTCTTT.

In DNA, the CDR3 is TGTGCCAGCAGTTGGCAGGGGGTGGCCAACACCGGGGAGCTGTTTTTT. Its translation is CASSWQGVANTGELFF. The chain uses TRBV12-3 or TRBV12-4 and TRBJ2-2; 7 bases line up with TRBD1. There are 16 residues in the CDR3. V dropped 4 bases and J dropped 2; count of bases not matched to a gene: 7.

CDR3 region: CASSPAGKSPREQFF. As DNA, the CDR3 is TGCGCCAGCAGCCCCGCGGGGAAGAGTCCCAGGGAGCAGTTCTTC. The rearrangement joins TRBV5-1 to TRBJ2-1; tentatively, D is TRBD2 (6 bases). Germline V gene data show CDR1 as SGHRS and CDR2 as YFSETQ. V gave up 4 bases and J gave up 10 bases, with 21 bases separating them. This CDR3 spans 15 amino acids.

This clonotype was found a few times. The gene calls are TRBV27 and TRBJ2-7, with 7 bases lining up with TRBD1. The junction had 12 bases not matched to a gene; V was cut back by 6 bases and J by 4 bases. This CDR3 has 15 amino acids. CDR1 is MNHEY and CDR2 is SMNVEV in the germline V gene (reference sequence). CDR3 protein: CASRLLGQINYEQYF. CDR3 nucleotide sequence: TGTGCCAGCAGGCTTTTGGGACAGATAAATTACGAGCAGTACTTC.

Only a few counts were recorded for this clonotype. The chain links TRBV6-1 to TRBJ1-1, with D perhaps TRBD1 (6 bases). The CDR3 runs 15 residues. Trimming left V 3 bases short and J 4 bases short, with 15 bases between. CDR1 MNHNS and CDR2 SASEGT come from the germline V gene. The CDR3 DNA follows: TGTGCCAGCAGTGATGGACAGATCGCGGGCACTGAAGCTTTCTTT. As protein: CASSDGQIAGTEAFF.

This clonotype has more than one count but fewer than ten. The chain has TRBV21-1 and TRBJ2-4; the table names TRBD1, a call not compared with the DNA. TRBV21-1 is a pseudogene locus. CDR3 length: 15 residues. In nucleotides, the CDR3 is TGTGCCAGCAGCACCTTTACCAACATCCCCCACTTTCAGTACTTC. Translating it yields CASSTFTNIPHFQYF.

This rearrangement joins TRBV3-1 to TRBJ2-7; 8 bases agree with TRBD2. Losses at the gene ends were 4 bases for V and 5 bases for J; bases not matched to a gene: 10. The germline CDR1 and CDR2 sequences are LGHDT and YNNKEL (reference sequence). CDR3 length equals 15 residues. The CDR3 nucleotides read TGTGCCAGCAGCCTCGGGACTAGACACTCTGACGAGCAGTACTTC. This codes for CASSLGTRHSDEQYF.

This clonotype was seen a handful of times. The V and J genes are TRBV5-1 and TRBJ1-1; TRBD1 is a possible D gene (5 bases). V lost 4 bases and J lost 1, with 14 bases in between. CDR1 and CDR2 (germline): SGHRS, YFSETQ. The CDR3 is 15 residues long. CDR3 region: CASSRRSQENTEAFF. The CDR3 DNA reads TGCGCCAGCAGCCGGAGATCACAGGAGAACACTGAAGCTTTCTTT.

This chain joins TRBV10-2 and TRBJ1-1, with a weak D call TRBD1 (5 bases). Between the trimmed V and J ends, which lost 0 bases and 0 bases, there was a span of 14 bases. This CDR3 contains 17 residues. The germline gives CDR1 WSHSY, CDR2 SAAADI. In nucleotides, the CDR3 is TGCGCCAGCAGTGAGTCTCCGGGGCCGCGCATGAACACTGAAGCTTTCTTT. It is translated as CASSESPGPRMNTEAFF.

V and J are TRBV20-1 and TRBJ2-7, with TRBD1 matching over 7 bases. CDR3 size: 11 residues. The J segment lost 4 bases and the V segment lost 5 bases, leaving 2 bases of the junction unmatched. Germline CDR1 reads DFQATT; CDR2 reads SNEGSKA (reference sequence). CDR3 sequence reads: CSADRVYEQYF. The CDR3 DNA is TGCAGTGCTGACAGGGTTTACGAGCAGTACTTC.

V and J are TRBV4-1 and TRBJ2-4, with D unclear. The CDR3 loop spans 13 amino acids. With 0 bases removed from V and 4 bases from J, the gap between germline ends came to 4 bases. CDR1 MGHRA and CDR2 YSYEKL come from the germline V gene. This chain's CDR3 is CASSQEQKNIQYF. Here the CDR3 DNA reads TGCGCCAGCAGCCAAGAACAGAAAAACATTCAGTACTTC.

The chain employs TRBV15 and TRBJ1-2, with 8 bases that match TRBD1. There are 16 residues in the CDR3. The junction had 6 bases not matched to a gene; V was cut back by 0 bases and J by 3 bases. The germline gives CDR1 LNHNV, CDR2 YYDKDF (reference sequence). CDR3 in DNA: TGTGCCACCAGCAGAGATCAGGGGGCCCCCGACTATGGCTACACCTTC. As protein: CATSRDQGAPDYGYTF.

The chain is built from TRBV5-1 and TRBJ2-1; 7 bases are shared with TRBD2. The CDR3 has 16 amino acids. CDR1 is SGHRS and CDR2 is YFSETQ in the germline V gene. V was clipped by 4 bases and J by 7 bases; unmatched bases: 14. This chain's CDR3 is CASSTLTGLAENEQFF. The CDR3 bases are TGCGCCAGCAGCACCCTGACCGGCCTAGCGGAAAATGAGCAGTTCTTC.

This clonotype came up a few times. The rearrangement links TRBV5-1 to TRBJ1-1, with 10 positions matching TRBD1. V lost 3 bases to trimming and J lost 5 bases; unmatched junction nucleotides: 7. The germline V gene encodes CDR1 SGHRS and CDR2 YFSETQ. This CDR3 has 15 amino acids. The CDR3 DNA reads TGCGCCAGCAGCTCACAGACAGGGGGCTGGACTGAAGCTTTCTTT. The encoded protein is CASSSQTGGWTEAFF.